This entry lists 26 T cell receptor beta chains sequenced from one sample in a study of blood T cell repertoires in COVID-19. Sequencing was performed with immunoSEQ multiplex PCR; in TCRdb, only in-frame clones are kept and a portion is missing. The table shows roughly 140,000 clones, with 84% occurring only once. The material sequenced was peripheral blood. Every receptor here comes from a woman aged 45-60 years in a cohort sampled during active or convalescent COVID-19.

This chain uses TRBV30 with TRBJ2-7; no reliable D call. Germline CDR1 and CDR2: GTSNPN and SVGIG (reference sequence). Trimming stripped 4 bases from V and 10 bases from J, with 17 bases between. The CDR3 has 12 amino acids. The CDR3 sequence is CAWTVDPLIQYF. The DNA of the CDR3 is TGTGCCTGGACCGTTGACCCACTAATACAGTACTTC.

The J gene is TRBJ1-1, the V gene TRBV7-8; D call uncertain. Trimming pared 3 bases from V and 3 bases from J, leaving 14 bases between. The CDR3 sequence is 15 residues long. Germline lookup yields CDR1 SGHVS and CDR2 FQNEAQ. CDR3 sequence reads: CASSFGGQADTEAFF. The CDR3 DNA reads TGTGCCAGCAGCTTTGGAGGGCAGGCTGACACTGAAGCTTTCTTT.

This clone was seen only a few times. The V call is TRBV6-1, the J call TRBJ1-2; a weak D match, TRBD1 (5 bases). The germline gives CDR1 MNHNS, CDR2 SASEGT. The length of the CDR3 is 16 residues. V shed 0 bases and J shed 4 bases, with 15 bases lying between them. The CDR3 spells CASSEAWGGQGYGYTF. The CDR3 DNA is TGTGCCAGCAGTGAAGCATGGGGAGGACAAGGCTATGGCTACACCTTC.

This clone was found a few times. This CDR3 is CASSSGTTLTDTQYF. The DNA of the CDR3 is TGTGCCAGCAGTTCCGGGACTACCCTCACAGATACGCAGTATTTT. The chain employs TRBV6-6 and TRBJ2-3, with 7 bases that match TRBD2. The CDR3 runs to 15 residues. Unmatched junction bases numbered 6, after V lost 4 bases and J lost 2 bases. Germline lookup yields CDR1 MNHNY and CDR2 SVGAGI (reference sequence).

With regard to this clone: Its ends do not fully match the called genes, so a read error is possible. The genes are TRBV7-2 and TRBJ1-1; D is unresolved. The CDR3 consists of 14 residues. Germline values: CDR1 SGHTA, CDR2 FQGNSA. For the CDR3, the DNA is TGTGCCAGCAGCCTAGCAACCCGGGGTACTGAAGCTTTCTTT. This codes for CASSLATRGTEAFF.

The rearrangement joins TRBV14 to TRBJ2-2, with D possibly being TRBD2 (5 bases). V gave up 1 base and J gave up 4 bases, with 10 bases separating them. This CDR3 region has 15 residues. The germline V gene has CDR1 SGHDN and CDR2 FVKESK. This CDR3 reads CASSQAGFGTGELFF. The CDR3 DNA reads TGTGCCAGCAGCCAAGCGGGGTTTGGCACCGGGGAGCTGTTTTTT. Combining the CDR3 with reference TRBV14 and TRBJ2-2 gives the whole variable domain EAGVTQFPSHSVIEKGQTVTLRCDPISGHDNLYWYRRVMGKEIKFLLHFVKESKQDESGMPNNRFLAERTGGTYSTLKVQPAELEDSGVYFCASSQAGFGTGELFFGEGSRLTVL.

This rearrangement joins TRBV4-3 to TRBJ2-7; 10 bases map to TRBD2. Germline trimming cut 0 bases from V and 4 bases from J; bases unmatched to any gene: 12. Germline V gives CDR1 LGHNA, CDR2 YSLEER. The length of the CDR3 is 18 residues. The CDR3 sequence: CASSQDRRLAGVTYEQYF. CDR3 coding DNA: TGCGCCAGCAGCCAAGATCGTAGGCTAGCGGGGGTGACGTACGAGCAGTACTTC.

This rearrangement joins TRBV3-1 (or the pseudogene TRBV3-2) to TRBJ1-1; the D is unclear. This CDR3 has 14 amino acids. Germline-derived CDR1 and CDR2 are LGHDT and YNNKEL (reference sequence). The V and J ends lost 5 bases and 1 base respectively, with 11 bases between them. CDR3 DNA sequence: TGTGCCAGCAGCTTAAGTACGGGGAACACTGAAGCTTTCTTT. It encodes CASSLSTGNTEAFF.

CDR3 coding DNA: TGCGCCAGCAGTGAGGAGGTCTACCCTGGCACAGATACGCAGTATTTT. It specifies CASSEEVYPGTDTQYF. The chain carries TRBV10-2 and TRBJ2-3, with no clear D. The CDR3 length is 16 residues. Trimming took 2 bases from V and 1 from J, leaving 13 bases between them. Germline loops: CDR1 WSHSY, CDR2 SAAADI.

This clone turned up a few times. The CDR3 spells CVTGQGGSPLHF. The DNA for the CDR3 is TGTGTGACGGGGCAGGGGGGCTCACCCCTCCACTTT. The chain employs TRBV27 and TRBJ1-6; TRBD1 matches 7 bases. Germline lookup yields CDR1 MNHEY and CDR2 SMNVEV (reference sequence). The CDR3 is 12 residues long.

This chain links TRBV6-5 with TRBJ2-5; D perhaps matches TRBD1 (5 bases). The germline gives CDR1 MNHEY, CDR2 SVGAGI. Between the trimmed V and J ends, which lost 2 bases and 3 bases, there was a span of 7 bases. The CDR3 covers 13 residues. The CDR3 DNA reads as TGTGCCAGCAGTTACGACAGCGAAGAGACCCAGTACTTC. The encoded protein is CASSYDSEETQYF.

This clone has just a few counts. Here the CDR3 reads CASTPFGAGGSYNEQFF. CDR3 coding DNA: TGCGCCAGCACCCCATTTGGGGCAGGGGGCTCCTACAATGAGCAGTTCTTC. This chain joins TRBV5-1 and TRBJ2-1; 7 nucleotides align to TRBD1. The V segment lost 6 bases and the J segment 0 bases; nucleotides outside the gene matches: 12. There are 17 residues in the CDR3. Germline CDR1 and CDR2: SGHRS and YFSETQ.

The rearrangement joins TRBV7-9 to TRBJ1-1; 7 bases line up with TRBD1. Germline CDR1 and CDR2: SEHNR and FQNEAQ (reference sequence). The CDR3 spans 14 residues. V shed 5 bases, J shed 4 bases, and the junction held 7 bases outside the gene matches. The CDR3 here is CASSTTGLATEAFF. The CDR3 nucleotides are TGTGCCAGCAGCACGACAGGGCTGGCCACTGAAGCTTTCTTT.

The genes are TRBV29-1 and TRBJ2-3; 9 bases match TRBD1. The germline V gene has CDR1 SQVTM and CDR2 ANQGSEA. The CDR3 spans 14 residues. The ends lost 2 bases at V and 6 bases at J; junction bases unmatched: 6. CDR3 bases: TGCAGCGTTGAACCGGGACAGGGAAGTGATACGCAGTATTTT. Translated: CSVEPGQGSDTQYF.

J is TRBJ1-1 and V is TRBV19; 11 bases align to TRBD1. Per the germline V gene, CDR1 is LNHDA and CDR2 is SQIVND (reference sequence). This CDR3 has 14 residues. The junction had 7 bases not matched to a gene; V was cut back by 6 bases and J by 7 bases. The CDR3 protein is CASRNGQGAGEAFF. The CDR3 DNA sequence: TGTGCCAGTAGAAACGGACAGGGGGCGGGTGAAGCTTTCTTT.

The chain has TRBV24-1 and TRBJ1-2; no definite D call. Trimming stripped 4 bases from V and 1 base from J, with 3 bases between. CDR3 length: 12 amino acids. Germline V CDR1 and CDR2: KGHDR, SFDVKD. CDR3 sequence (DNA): TGTGCCACCAGTGACAATAACTATGGCTACACCTTC. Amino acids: CATSDNNYGYTF.

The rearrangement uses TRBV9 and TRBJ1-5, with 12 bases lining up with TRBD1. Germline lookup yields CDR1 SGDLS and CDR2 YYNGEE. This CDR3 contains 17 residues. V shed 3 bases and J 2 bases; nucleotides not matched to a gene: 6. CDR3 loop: CASSESGTGGGNQPQHF. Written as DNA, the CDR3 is TGTGCCAGCAGCGAATCCGGGACAGGGGGCGGCAATCAGCCCCAGCATTTT.

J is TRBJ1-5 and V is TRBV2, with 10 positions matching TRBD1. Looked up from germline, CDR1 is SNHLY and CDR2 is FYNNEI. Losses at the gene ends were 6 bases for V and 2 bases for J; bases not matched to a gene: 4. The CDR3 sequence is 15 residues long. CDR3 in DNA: TGTGCCAGCAGGAAGGACAGGGGGGGCAATCAGCCCCAGCATTTT. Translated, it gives CASRKDRGGNQPQHF.

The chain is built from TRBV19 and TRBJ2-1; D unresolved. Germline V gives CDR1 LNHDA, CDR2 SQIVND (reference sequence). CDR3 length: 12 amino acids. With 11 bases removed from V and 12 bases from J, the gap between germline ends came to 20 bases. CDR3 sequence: CASSDWSLRQFF. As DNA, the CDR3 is TGTGCCTCATCCGACTGGAGTCTGCGGCAGTTCTTC.

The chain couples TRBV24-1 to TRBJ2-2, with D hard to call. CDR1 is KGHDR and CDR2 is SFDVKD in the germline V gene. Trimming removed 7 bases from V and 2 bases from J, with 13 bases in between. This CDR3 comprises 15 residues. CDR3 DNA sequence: TGTGCCACCAGGGGTCAGGCTGGTAACACCGGGGAGCTGTTTTTT. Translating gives CATRGQAGNTGELFF.

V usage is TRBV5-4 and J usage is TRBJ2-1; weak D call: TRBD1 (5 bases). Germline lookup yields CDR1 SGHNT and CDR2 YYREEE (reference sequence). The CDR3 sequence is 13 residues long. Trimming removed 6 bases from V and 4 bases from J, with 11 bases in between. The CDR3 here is CASNPTGYNEQFF. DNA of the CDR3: TGTGCCAGCAACCCCACAGGTTACAATGAGCAGTTCTTC.

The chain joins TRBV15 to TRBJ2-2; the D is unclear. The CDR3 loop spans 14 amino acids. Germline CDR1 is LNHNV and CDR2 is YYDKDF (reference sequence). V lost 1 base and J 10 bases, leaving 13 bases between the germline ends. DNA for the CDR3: TGTGCCACCAGCAGAGCAGGCAAAACGGAGGAGCTGTTTTTT. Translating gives CATSRAGKTEELFF.

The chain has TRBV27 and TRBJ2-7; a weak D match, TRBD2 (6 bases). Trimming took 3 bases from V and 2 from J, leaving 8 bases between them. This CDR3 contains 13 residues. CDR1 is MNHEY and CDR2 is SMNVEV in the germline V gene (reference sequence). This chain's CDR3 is CASSFGEAYEQYF. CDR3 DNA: TGTGCCAGCAGTTTTGGGGAGGCCTACGAGCAGTACTTC.

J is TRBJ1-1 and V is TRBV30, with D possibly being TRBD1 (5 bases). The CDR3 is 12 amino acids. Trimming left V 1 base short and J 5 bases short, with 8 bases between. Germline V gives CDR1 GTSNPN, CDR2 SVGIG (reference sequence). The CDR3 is CAWSGQGTEAFF. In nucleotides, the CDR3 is TGTGCCTGGAGTGGGCAGGGTACTGAAGCTTTCTTT. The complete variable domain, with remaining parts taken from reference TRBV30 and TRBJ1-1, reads SQTIHQWPATLVQPVGSPLSLECTVEGTSNPNLYWYRQAAGRGLQLLFYSVGIGQISSEVPQNLSASRPQDRQFILSSKKLLLSDSGFYLCAWSGQGTEAFFGQGTRLTVV.

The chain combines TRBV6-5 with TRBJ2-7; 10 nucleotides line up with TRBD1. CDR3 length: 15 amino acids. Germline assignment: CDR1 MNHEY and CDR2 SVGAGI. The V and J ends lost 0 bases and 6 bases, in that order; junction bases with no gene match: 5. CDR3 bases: TGTGCCAGCAGTTACTCGGGGACAGGGGTCCCCGAGCAGTACTTC. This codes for CASSYSGTGVPEQYF.

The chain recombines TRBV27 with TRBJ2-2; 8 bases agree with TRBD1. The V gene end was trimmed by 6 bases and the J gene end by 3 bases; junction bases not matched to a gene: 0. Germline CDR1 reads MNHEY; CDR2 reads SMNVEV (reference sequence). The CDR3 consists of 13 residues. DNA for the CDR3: TGTGCCAGCAGGACAGGGGACACCGGGGAGCTGTTTTTT. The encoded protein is CASRTGDTGELFF.